This T cell receptor (beta chain) stems from a study of glioma-infiltrating T cells after dendritic cell vaccination. Study summary: Treatment, given 2003 to 2012, was autologous tumor lysate-pulsed dendritic cell vaccination.

Trimming pared 1 base from V and 5 bases from J, leaving 14 bases between. The CDR3 has 15 amino acids. The germline CDR1 and CDR2 sequences are LGHNA and YNFKEQ. The protocol was immunoSEQ multiplex PCR, while the TCRdb copy is restricted to in-frame clones and leaves out a portion. The data contain about 46,000 clones, about 89% of them singletons. Stated time point: after dendritic cell vaccination, including at tumor progression/relapse. Sequenced material: blood, taken after dendritic cell vaccination. The TCR sequence derives from a human donor with glioblastoma. The rearrangement links TRBV4-2 to TRBJ1-2; D is perhaps TRBD1 (6 bases). The CDR3 here is CASSQAYRETYGYTF. The DNA of the CDR3 is TGTGCCAGCAGCCAAGCCTACAGGGAAACGTATGGCTACACCTTC.